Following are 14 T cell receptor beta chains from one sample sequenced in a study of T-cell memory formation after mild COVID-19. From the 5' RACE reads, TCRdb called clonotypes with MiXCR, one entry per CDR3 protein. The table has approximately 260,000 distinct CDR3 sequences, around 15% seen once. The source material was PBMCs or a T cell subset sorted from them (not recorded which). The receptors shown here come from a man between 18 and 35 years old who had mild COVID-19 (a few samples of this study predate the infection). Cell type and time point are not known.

CDR3 loop: CASSYFSPGTGPSNYGYTF. In nucleotides, the CDR3 is TGTGCCAGCAGTTACTTTTCCCCCGGGACAGGGCCTTCAAACTATGGCTACACCTTC. The chain joins TRBV6-5 to TRBJ1-2; 9 bases are shared with TRBD1. V lost 1 base to trimming and J lost 2 bases; unmatched junction nucleotides: 14. Germline loops: CDR1 MNHEY, CDR2 SVGAGI. The CDR3 has 19 residues.

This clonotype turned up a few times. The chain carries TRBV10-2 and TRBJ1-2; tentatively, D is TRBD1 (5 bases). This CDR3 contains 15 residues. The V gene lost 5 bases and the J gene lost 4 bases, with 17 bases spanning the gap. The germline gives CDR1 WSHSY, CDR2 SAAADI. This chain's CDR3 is CASSFEGPGGYGYTF. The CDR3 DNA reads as TGCGCCAGCAGTTTTGAGGGGCCAGGAGGCTATGGCTACACCTTC.

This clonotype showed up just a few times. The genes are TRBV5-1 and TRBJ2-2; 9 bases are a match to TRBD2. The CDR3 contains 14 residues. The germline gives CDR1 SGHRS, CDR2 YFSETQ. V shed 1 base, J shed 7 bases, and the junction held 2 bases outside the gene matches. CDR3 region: CASSLLLAGGELFF. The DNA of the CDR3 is TGCGCCAGCAGCTTGTTACTAGCGGGCGGGGAGCTGTTTTTT.

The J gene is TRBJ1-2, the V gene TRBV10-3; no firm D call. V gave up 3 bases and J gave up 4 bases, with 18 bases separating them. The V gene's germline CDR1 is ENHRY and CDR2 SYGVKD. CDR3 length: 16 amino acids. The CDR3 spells CAISDPRVGWVYGYTF. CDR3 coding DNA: TGTGCCATCAGTGACCCGAGGGTAGGGTGGGTCTATGGCTACACCTTC.

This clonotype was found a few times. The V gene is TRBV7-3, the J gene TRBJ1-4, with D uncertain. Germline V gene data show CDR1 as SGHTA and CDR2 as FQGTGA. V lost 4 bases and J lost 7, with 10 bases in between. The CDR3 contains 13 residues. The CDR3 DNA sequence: TGTGCCAGCAGCTCGTCCGTGAGTGAAAAACTGTTTTTT. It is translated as CASSSSVSEKLFF.

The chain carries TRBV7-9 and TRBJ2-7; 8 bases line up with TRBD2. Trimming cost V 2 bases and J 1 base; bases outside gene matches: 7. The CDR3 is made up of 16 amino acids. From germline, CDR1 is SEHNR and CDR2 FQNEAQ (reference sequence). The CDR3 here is CASSLTQRGTSYEQYF. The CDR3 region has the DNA TGTGCCAGCAGCTTAACCCAGCGGGGGACTTCCTACGAGCAGTACTTC. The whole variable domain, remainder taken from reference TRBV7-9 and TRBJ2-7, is DTGVSQNPRHKITKRGQNVTFRCDPISEHNRLYWYRQTLGQGPEFLTYFQNEAQLEKSRLLSDRFSAERPKGSFSTLEIQRTEQGDSAMYLCASSLTQRGTSYEQYFGPGTRLTVT.

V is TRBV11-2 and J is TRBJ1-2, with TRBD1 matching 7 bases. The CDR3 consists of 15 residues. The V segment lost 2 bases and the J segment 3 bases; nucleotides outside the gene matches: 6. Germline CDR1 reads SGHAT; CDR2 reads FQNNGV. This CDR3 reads CASSLSTGVHYGYTF. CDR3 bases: TGTGCCAGCAGCTTAAGTACAGGGGTTCACTATGGCTACACCTTC.

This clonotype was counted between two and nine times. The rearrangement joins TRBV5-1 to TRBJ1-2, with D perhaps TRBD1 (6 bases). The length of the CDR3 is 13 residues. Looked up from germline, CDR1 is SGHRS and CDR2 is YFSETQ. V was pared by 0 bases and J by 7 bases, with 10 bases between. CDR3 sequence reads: CASSLDGQSGYTF. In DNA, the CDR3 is TGCGCCAGCAGCTTGGACGGACAGAGTGGCTACACCTTC.

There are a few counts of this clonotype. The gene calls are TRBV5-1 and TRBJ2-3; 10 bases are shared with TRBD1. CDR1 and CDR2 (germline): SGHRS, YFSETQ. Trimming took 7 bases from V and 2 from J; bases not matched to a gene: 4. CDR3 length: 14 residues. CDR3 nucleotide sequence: TGCGCCAGCGCGACAGGGGGCCCCACAGATACGCAGTATTTT. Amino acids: CASATGGPTDTQYF.

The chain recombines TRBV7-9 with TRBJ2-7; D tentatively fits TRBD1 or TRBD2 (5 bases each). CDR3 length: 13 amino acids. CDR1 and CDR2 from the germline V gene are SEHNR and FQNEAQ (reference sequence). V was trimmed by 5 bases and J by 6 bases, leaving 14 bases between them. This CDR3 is CASSRGRNGEQYF. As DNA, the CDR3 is TGTGCCAGCAGCCGGGGACGAAATGGCGAGCAGTACTTC.

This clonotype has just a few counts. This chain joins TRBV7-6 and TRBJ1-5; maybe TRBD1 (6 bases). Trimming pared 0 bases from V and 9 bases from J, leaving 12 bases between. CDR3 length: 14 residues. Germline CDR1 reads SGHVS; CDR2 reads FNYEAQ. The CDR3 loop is CASSLAGLGGPQHF. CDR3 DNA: TGTGCCAGCAGCTTAGCCGGACTAGGGGGGCCCCAGCATTTT.

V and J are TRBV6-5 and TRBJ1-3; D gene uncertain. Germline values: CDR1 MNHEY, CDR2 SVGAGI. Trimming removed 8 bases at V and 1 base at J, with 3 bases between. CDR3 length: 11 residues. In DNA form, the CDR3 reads TGTGCCAGCCGGTCTGGAAACACCATATATTTT. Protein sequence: CASRSGNTIYF.

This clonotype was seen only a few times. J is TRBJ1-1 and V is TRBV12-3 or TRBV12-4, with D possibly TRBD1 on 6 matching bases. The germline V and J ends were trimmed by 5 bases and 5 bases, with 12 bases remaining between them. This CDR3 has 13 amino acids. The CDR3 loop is CASSTGYLTEAFF. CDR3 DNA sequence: TGTGCCAGCAGTACAGGGTATCTGACTGAAGCTTTCTTT.

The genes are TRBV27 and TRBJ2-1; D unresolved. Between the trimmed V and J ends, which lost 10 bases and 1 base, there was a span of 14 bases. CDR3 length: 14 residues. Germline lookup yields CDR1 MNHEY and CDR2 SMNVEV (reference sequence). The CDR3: CATSSDPSYNEQFF. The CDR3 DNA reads TGTGCCACATCAAGCGACCCTTCCTACAATGAGCAGTTCTTC.